What follows are 18 T cell receptor beta chains derived from one specimen sequenced in a study of vaccination and CD4 T cells after COVID-19 (dated by TCRdb to between 2022 and 2023). Explained via the paper, the treatment or condition label denotes: approximately 11-day PBMC culture with coronavirus spike peptide pools or control peptides (ViraFEST assay). The protocol used for the library was PCR. Sequenced using an Illumina iSeq 100. DNA from cultured CD4+ T cells was subjected to TCR sequencing with the Oncomine TCR Beta short-read assay at the Johns Hopkins FTIC core. The public reads were reprocessed in TCRdb via fastp at Q25 and MiXCR, keeping in-frame beta chains. Every distinct CDR3 protein forms one entry, paired with its most common genes and DNA. Across this sample there are 14,000 to 15,000 distinct CDR3 sequences, with around 44% seen only once. More than 8% of the sample lies in the top ten.

These receptors lack a known antigen. The sample comprised CD4+ T cells from blood, cultured in vitro. Source of these receptors: a human donor who had recovered from COVID-19.

The chain has TRBV9 and TRBJ2-1; 7 positions agree with TRBD1. Germline V gene data show CDR1 as SGDLS and CDR2 as YYNGEE. The CDR3 covers 14 residues. The J segment lost 10 bases and the V segment lost 4 bases, leaving 11 bases of the junction unmatched. CDR3 in amino acids: CASSPRHDRVEQFF. The CDR3 nucleotides are TGTGCCAGCAGCCCGAGACATGACAGGGTAGAGCAGTTCTTC.

J is TRBJ1-1 and V is TRBV7-2; D is undetermined. The germline V gene encodes CDR1 SGHTA and CDR2 FQGNSA. Trimming cost V 1 base and J 5 bases, with 14 bases left between them. This CDR3 contains 15 residues. DNA for the CDR3: TGTGCCAGCAGCTTAGTCGGCAGGACGAGTACTGAAGCTTTCTTT. Translated, it gives CASSLVGRTSTEAFF. Full variable domain (remainder filled in from reference TRBV7-2 and TRBJ1-1): GAGVSQSPSNKVTEKGKDVELRCDPISGHTALYWYRQSLGQGLEFLIYFQGNSAPDKSGLPSDRFSAERTGGSVSTLTIQRTQQEDSAVYLCASSLVGRTSTEAFFGQGTRLTVV.

The genes are TRBV27 and TRBJ1-1; D might be TRBD1 (5 bases). CDR3 length equals 15 residues. V was clipped by 3 bases and J by 0 bases, with 11 bases between them. Germline lookup yields CDR1 MNHEY and CDR2 SMNVEV (reference sequence). The CDR3: CASSFAGTLNTEAFF. The DNA of the CDR3 is TGTGCCAGCAGTTTTGCTGGGACCCTGAACACTGAAGCTTTCTTT.

Judged by abundance, this clonotype is medium-sized. This rearrangement joins TRBV19 to TRBJ2-7, with 8 bases identical to TRBD2. The CDR3 loop spans 15 amino acids. Germline lookup yields CDR1 LNHDA and CDR2 SQIVND (reference sequence). The V and J ends lost 4 bases and 2 bases, in that order; junction bases with no gene match: 7. This CDR3 reads CASSKWLAGPYEQYF. As DNA, the CDR3 is TGTGCCAGTAGTAAGTGGTTAGCGGGGCCCTACGAGCAGTACTTC.

This clonotype has only a few counts. This chain connects TRBV20-1 to TRBJ1-5; D not certain. This CDR3 has 15 amino acids. CDR1 and CDR2 from the germline V gene are DFQATT and SNEGSKA (reference sequence). V lost 1 base, J lost 0 bases, and 10 bases lay in between. The CDR3 coding sequence is TGCAGTGCTAGAGCAAAAGGGTTTAGCAATCAGCCCCAGCATTTT. It is translated as CSARAKGFSNQPQHF.

This clonotype was detected a few times. The chain couples TRBV20-1 to TRBJ2-1; 12 bases match TRBD2. The CDR3 has 14 amino acids. Germline CDR1 reads DFQATT; CDR2 reads SNEGSKA (reference sequence). Unmatched junction bases numbered 7, after V lost 6 bases and J lost 7 bases. For the CDR3, the DNA is TGCAGTGCACGACTAGCGGGAGTGGCAAATGAGCAGTTCTTC. Amino acids: CSARLAGVANEQFF.

This clonotype was counted only a few times. The chain joins TRBV10-3 to TRBJ1-1; unclear D gene. The CDR3 consists of 13 residues. Germline V gives CDR1 ENHRY, CDR2 SYGVKD. The germline V and J ends were trimmed by 3 bases and 2 bases, with 7 bases remaining between them. DNA of the CDR3: TGTGCCATCAGTGATAACAGTAACACTGAAGCTTTCTTT. This sequence encodes CAISDNSNTEAFF.

The chain is built from TRBV10-2 and TRBJ2-2; TRBD1 matches at 11 bases. The CDR3 length is 13 residues. Germline values: CDR1 WSHSY, CDR2 SAAADI. Trimming at V came to 8 bases and at J to 6 bases, leaving 2 bases not matched to a gene. The CDR3 DNA reads as TGCGCCAGCGTGGGACAGGGGGCCGGGGAGCTGTTTTTT. This gives the protein CASVGQGAGELFF.

The chain combines TRBV29-1 with TRBJ1-5; D unresolved. The germline gives CDR1 SQVTM, CDR2 ANQGSEA. CDR3 length: 13 amino acids. V was cut by 5 bases and J by 1 base, with 9 bases left in between. CDR3 residues: CSVLPGSNQPQHF. As DNA, the CDR3 is TGCAGCGTTCTTCCCGGGAGCAATCAGCCCCAGCATTTT. Drawing the rest from reference TRBV29-1 and TRBJ1-5, the complete variable domain is SAVISQKPSRDICQRGTSLTIQCQVDSQVTMMFWYRQQPGQSLTLIATANQGSEATYESGFVIDKFPISRPNLTFSTLTVSNMSPEDSSIYLCSVLPGSNQPQHFGDGTRLSIL.

The chain recombines TRBV7-6 with TRBJ1-1, with D possibly being TRBD1 (5 bases). This CDR3 region has 15 residues. Germline-derived CDR1 and CDR2 are SGHVS and FNYEAQ. V was shortened by 2 bases and J by 2 bases, with 12 bases between the two germline ends. CDR3 coding DNA: TGTGCCAGCAGCTTATACGACGGGGGAAACACTGAAGCTTTCTTT. Translating it yields CASSLYDGGNTEAFF.

This clonotype was observed a few times. The CDR3: CASSLRNPSSGNTIYF. The CDR3 DNA reads TGTGCCAGCAGTTTAAGGAATCCGAGCTCTGGAAACACCATATATTTT. The chain employs TRBV27 and TRBJ1-3; D gene uncertain. The CDR3 has 16 amino acids. V was pared by 2 bases and J by 0 bases, with 11 bases between. Germline CDR1 and CDR2: MNHEY and SMNVEV (reference sequence).

This clonotype appeared a few times. This chain uses TRBV7-2 with TRBJ1-5, with TRBD1 matching 8 bases. Unmatched junction bases numbered 5, after V lost 0 bases and J lost 7 bases. Germline V gene sequence: CDR1 SGHTA, CDR2 FQGNSA. The CDR3 has 15 amino acids. The CDR3 DNA reads as TGTGCCAGCAGCTTAGCTGTTGCAGGGGGCCAGCCCCAGCATTTT. Its protein product is CASSLAVAGGQPQHF.

The chain recombines TRBV5-1 with TRBJ2-5; D unclear. The CDR3 loop spans 14 amino acids. Germline loops: CDR1 SGHRS, CDR2 YFSETQ. V gave up 4 bases and J gave up 5 bases, with 15 bases separating them. The CDR3 spells CASSPDPVVETQYF. Written as DNA, the CDR3 is TGCGCCAGCAGCCCGGATCCGGTAGTCGAGACCCAGTACTTC.

The rearrangement uses TRBV20-1 and TRBJ1-1; weak D call: TRBD1 (5 bases). The CDR3 contains 15 residues. Between the trimmed V and J ends, which lost 6 bases and 2 bases, there was a span of 19 bases. Germline loops: CDR1 DFQATT, CDR2 SNEGSKA (reference sequence). CDR3 in amino acids: CSASTPGLPNTEAFF. The CDR3 DNA follows: TGCAGTGCCAGTACCCCGGGACTCCCCAACACTGAAGCTTTCTTT.

The CDR3 DNA is TGTGCCAGTTCGTGGAGAGGTTTTGGCGCTTTCTTT. Its protein product is CASSWRGFGAFF. The rearrangement links TRBV19 to TRBJ1-1, with no clear D. This CDR3 has 12 residues. Germline values: CDR1 LNHDA, CDR2 SQIVND (reference sequence). Trimming took 8 bases from V and 11 from J, leaving 18 bases between them.

This chain links TRBV27 with TRBJ2-1; D remains unclear. V was shortened by 3 bases and J by 7 bases, with 7 bases between the two germline ends. This CDR3 has 12 amino acids. Germline CDR1 and CDR2: MNHEY and SMNVEV (reference sequence). In DNA, the CDR3 is TGTGCCAGCAGTTTGGTGGGGAATGAGCAGTTCTTC. This encodes CASSLVGNEQFF.

This chain uses TRBV2 with TRBJ1-1; no clear D gene. The CDR3 has 15 residues. Trimming stripped 4 bases from V and 4 bases from J, with 16 bases between. Germline loops: CDR1 SNHLY, CDR2 FYNNEI. The DNA of the CDR3 is TGTGCCAGCAGTGGATTAGAAATCAGTGTCACTGAAGCTTTCTTT. Protein: CASSGLEISVTEAFF.

The chain uses TRBV5-6 and TRBJ2-5; 7 bases line up with TRBD2. The CDR3 has 15 residues. After removal of 4 bases from V and 9 bases from J, the junction contained 15 bases not matched to a gene. The germline V gene encodes CDR1 SGHDT and CDR2 YYEEEE. In DNA, the CDR3 is TGTGCCAGCAGCCAATTAGGACTAGATATGGGAGCCCAGTACTTC. It yields the protein CASSQLGLDMGAQYF.